What follows are 28 T cell receptor beta chains derived from one specimen sequenced in a study of blood T cell repertoires in COVID-19. Using immunoSEQ multiplex PCR, the repertoire was profiled, and TCRdb retains in-frame clones only, with some absent. The sample lists fewer than 350,000 clones, around 89% seen once, with 2% to 2.5% in the top ten. The source material was PBMCs or T cells enriched from blood (not recorded which). Every receptor here comes from a woman aged 55-69 years in a cohort exposed to, infected with or recovered from COVID-19 (not recorded which).

This rearrangement joins TRBV19 to TRBJ1-5, with 8 bases aligning to TRBD1. The CDR3 has 12 amino acids. Trimming at V came to 10 bases and at J to 7 bases, leaving 6 bases not matched to a gene. Germline assignment: CDR1 LNHDA and CDR2 SQIVND (reference sequence). CDR3 bases: TGTGCCACCGGACAGGGTGGACAGCCCCAGCATTTT. Translation gives CATGQGGQPQHF.

This sequence joins TRBV5-6 and TRBJ1-2, with D possibly TRBD1 on 6 matching bases. Germline loops: CDR1 SGHDT, CDR2 YYEEEE. The CDR3 runs 14 residues. Trimming stripped 4 bases from V and 2 bases from J, with 12 bases between. The chain's CDR3 is CASSTRQVNYGYTF. The CDR3 coding sequence is TGTGCCAGCAGCACCCGACAGGTGAACTATGGCTACACCTTC.

This clone has only one observation. The rearrangement joins TRBV9 to TRBJ2-1, with D tentatively TRBD1 (5 bases). From germline, CDR1 is SGDLS and CDR2 YYNGEE. V was pared by 2 bases and J by 7 bases, with 10 bases between. This CDR3 has 13 residues. CDR3 sequence (DNA): TGTGCCAGCAGCGTGACAGAGGTGAATGAGCAGTTCTTC. Its translation: CASSVTEVNEQFF. The full variable domain, with the rest looked up from reference TRBV9 and TRBJ2-1, is DSGVTQTPKHLITATGQRVTLRCSPRSGDLSVYWYQQSLDQGLQFLIQYYNGEERAKGNILERFSAQQFPDLHSELNLSSLELGDSALYFCASSVTEVNEQFFGPGTRLTVL.

V usage is TRBV28 and J usage is TRBJ2-6; 8 nucleotides agree with TRBD1. Trimming at V came to 4 bases and at J to 4 bases, leaving 3 bases not matched to a gene. The CDR3 is 15 amino acids. Germline V CDR1 and CDR2: MDHEN, SYDVKM. The chain's CDR3 is CASSSRGPGANVLTF. The DNA of the CDR3 is TGTGCCAGCAGTTCCAGGGGGCCCGGGGCCAACGTCCTGACTTTC.

V is TRBV29-1 and J is TRBJ1-2, with D possibly being TRBD1 (5 bases). CDR1 is SQVTM and CDR2 is ANQGSEA in the germline V gene. The CDR3 covers 12 residues. V was trimmed by 7 bases and J by 8 bases, leaving 17 bases between them. The CDR3, as DNA: TGCAGCGCCCCCCTTGGGGCAGAAGGCTACACCTTC. Translation: CSAPLGAEGYTF.

This rearrangement joins TRBV3-1 (or the pseudogene TRBV3-2) to TRBJ2-7, with 8 bases matching TRBD1. The CDR3 is 16 residues long. V was clipped by 0 bases and J by 3 bases; unmatched bases: 7. Germline CDR1 is LGHDT and CDR2 is YNNKEL (reference sequence). The CDR3 DNA reads as TGTGCCAGCAGCCAAGATCGGGGCAGGGGGCTCTACGAGCAGTACTTC. Translated, it gives CASSQDRGRGLYEQYF.

This chain links TRBV7-2 with TRBJ2-7, with 11 bases lining up with TRBD2. Trimming at V came to 3 bases and at J to 5 bases, leaving 3 bases not matched to a gene. This CDR3 spans 14 amino acids. Germline V gene sequence: CDR1 SGHTA, CDR2 FQGNSA. The CDR3 reads CASSLPTSGNEQYF. CDR3 nucleotides: TGTGCCAGCAGCTTGCCGACTAGCGGGAACGAGCAGTACTTC. Full variable domain (remainder filled in from reference TRBV7-2 and TRBJ2-7): GAGVSQSPSNKVTEKGKDVELRCDPISGHTALYWYRQSLGQGLEFLIYFQGNSAPDKSGLPSDRFSAERTGGSVSTLTIQRTQQEDSAVYLCASSLPTSGNEQYFGPGTRLTVT.

The J gene is TRBJ1-2, the V gene TRBV6-5, with D perhaps matching TRBD1 (6 bases). V shed 5 bases and J shed 13 bases, with 17 bases lying between them. Germline assignment: CDR1 MNHEY and CDR2 SVGAGI. CDR3 length: 12 residues. CDR3 protein: CASSTSLGAGTF. The CDR3 DNA sequence: TGTGCCAGCAGTACCTCGTTGGGGGCAGGCACCTTC.

The sample holds a few counts of this clone. The chain links TRBV2 to TRBJ2-1; 13 positions agree with TRBD2. Germline V gives CDR1 SNHLY, CDR2 FYNNEI. The V segment lost 4 bases and the J segment 12 bases; nucleotides outside the gene matches: 6. The CDR3 covers 14 residues. The CDR3 nucleotides read TGTGCCAGCAGTGGGGGACTAGCGGGAAACCGGCAGTTCTTC. This encodes CASSGGLAGNRQFF.

The chain uses TRBV7-3 and TRBJ2-7; 8 bases map to TRBD1. The CDR3 is 15 amino acids. Per germline, CDR1 SGHTA and CDR2 FQGTGA. V was pared by 3 bases and J by 0 bases, with 4 bases of the junction left unmatched. CDR3 nucleotide sequence: TGTGCCAGCAGCTTTACAGGGGGGAGCTCCTACGAGCAGTACTTC. This translates into CASSFTGGSSYEQYF.

The chain is built from TRBV11-2 and TRBJ2-1, with a tentative D call TRBD2 (6 bases). The germline V gene has CDR1 SGHAT and CDR2 FQNNGV. This CDR3 comprises 16 residues. Trimming removed 1 base at V and 5 bases at J, with 15 bases between. CDR3 in amino acids: CASSLVGGKVNNEQFF. For the CDR3, the DNA is TGTGCCAGCAGCTTAGTAGGCGGGAAGGTGAACAATGAGCAGTTCTTC. The full variable domain, completed using reference TRBV11-2 and TRBJ2-1, is EAGVAQSPRYKIIEKRQSVAFWCNPISGHATLYWYQQILGQGPKLLIQFQNNGVVDDSQLPKDRFSAERLKGVDSTLKIQPAKLEDSAVYLCASSLVGGKVNNEQFFGPGTRLTVL.

The chain links TRBV6-1 to TRBJ2-3; tentative D call: TRBD2 (6 bases). V lost 1 base, J lost 5 bases, and 19 bases lay in between. Germline V gene lookup returns CDR1 MNHNS and CDR2 SASEGT. The CDR3 has 17 amino acids. The CDR3 loop reads CASSEGGLGAGRDTQYF. The CDR3 bases are TGTGCCAGCAGTGAAGGGGGACTCGGCGCAGGCAGAGATACGCAGTATTTT.

J is TRBJ2-7 and V is TRBV11-2; TRBD2 matches 7 bases. The CDR3 is 14 amino acids. With V trimmed by 5 bases and J by 5 bases, 9 bases remained unmatched. The V gene's germline CDR1 is SGHAT and CDR2 FQNNGV. DNA of the CDR3: TGTGCCAGCAGCCCTAAGGCACTAGCGAACGAGCAGTACTTC. The encoded protein is CASSPKALANEQYF. The full variable domain, rest sourced from reference TRBV11-2 and TRBJ2-7, is EAGVAQSPRYKIIEKRQSVAFWCNPISGHATLYWYQQILGQGPKLLIQFQNNGVVDDSQLPKDRFSAERLKGVDSTLKIQPAKLEDSAVYLCASSPKALANEQYFGPGTRLTVT.

This clone occurred once. The V gene is TRBV5-1, the J gene TRBJ2-7, with D perhaps matching TRBD2 (6 bases). The CDR3 is 13 amino acids. The ends were cut back, 4 bases at V and 6 bases at J, with 14 bases in the middle. CDR1 and CDR2 from the germline V gene are SGHRS and YFSETQ. CDR3 sequence (DNA): TGCGCCAGCAGCCCGAGACTAGACCGCGAGCAGTACTTC. Its protein product is CASSPRLDREQYF.

The chain has TRBV7-9 and TRBJ1-1; D might be TRBD1 (6 bases). V dropped 4 bases and J dropped 0 bases, with 15 bases sitting between them. CDR1 SEHNR and CDR2 FQNEAQ come from the germline V gene (reference sequence). The CDR3 runs 16 residues. As DNA, the CDR3 is TGTGCCAGCAGCTCTAAGGACAGCGTTATGAACACTGAAGCTTTCTTT. This sequence encodes CASSSKDSVMNTEAFF.

V and J are TRBV9 and TRBJ1-1; 7 nucleotides agree with TRBD1. The CDR3 length is 14 residues. V was clipped by 2 bases and J by 4 bases; unmatched bases: 5. Germline V gene sequence: CDR1 SGDLS, CDR2 YYNGEE. CDR3 sequence reads: CASSVAGGITEAFF. CDR3 bases: TGTGCCAGCAGCGTGGCAGGGGGTATCACTGAAGCTTTCTTT.

This clone showed up just once. This rearrangement joins TRBV18 to TRBJ2-2; 8 bases align to TRBD1. After removal of 3 bases from V and 2 bases from J, the junction contained 5 bases not matched to a gene. Germline V gene data show CDR1 as KGHSH and CDR2 as LQKENI. The CDR3 sequence is 16 residues long. Here the CDR3 reads CASSPGTGVNTGELFF. The CDR3 nucleotides are TGTGCCAGCTCACCTGGGACAGGAGTTAACACCGGGGAGCTGTTTTTT.

The V call is TRBV12-3 or TRBV12-4, the J call TRBJ2-1; D is perhaps TRBD2 (5 bases). CDR3 length: 12 residues. V lost 5 bases and J lost 7, with 9 bases in between. CDR3 sequence: CASSPQRNEQFF. CDR3 bases: TGTGCCAGCAGTCCCCAGCGGAATGAGCAGTTCTTC.

This clone showed up just once. The gene calls are TRBV5-1 and TRBJ1-6; 10 bases line up with TRBD1. Per the germline V gene, CDR1 is SGHRS and CDR2 is YFSETQ. This CDR3 spans 17 amino acids. V gave up 4 bases and J gave up 4 bases; unmatched junction bases: 8. The CDR3 DNA is TGCGCCAGCAGCGACAGACAGGGGGCCCTATATAATTCACCCCTCCACTTT. It codes for CASSDRQGALYNSPLHF.

V is TRBV14 and J is TRBJ2-1; D remains ambiguous. Germline assignment: CDR1 SGHDN and CDR2 FVKESK. The V end was cut by 1 base, the J end by 4 bases, with 11 bases between. The length of the CDR3 is 15 residues. The CDR3 reads CASSQADLFYNEQFF. The CDR3 coding sequence is TGTGCCAGCAGCCAAGCCGACTTGTTTTACAATGAGCAGTTCTTC.

This rearrangement joins TRBV5-1 to TRBJ1-1; perhaps TRBD1 as D (6 bases). The CDR3 consists of 14 residues. Trimming removed 1 base from V and 2 bases from J, with 9 bases in between. Looked up from germline, CDR1 is SGHRS and CDR2 is YFSETQ. CDR3 bases: TGCGCCAGCAGCTTGTCGGGGGGCAACACTGAAGCTTTCTTT. Its translation: CASSLSGGNTEAFF.

The CDR3 here is CASRITGEDTEAFF. Written as DNA, the CDR3 is TGTGCCAGCAGGATAACAGGGGAGGACACTGAAGCTTTCTTT. V gene TRBV13 combines with J gene TRBJ1-1, with 7 positions matching TRBD1. The CDR3 length is 14 residues. Germline V CDR1 and CDR2: PRHDT, FYEKMQ (reference sequence). Unmatched junction bases numbered 7, after V lost 6 bases and J lost 3 bases.

The chain recombines TRBV6-2 or TRBV6-3 with TRBJ2-2; possible D gene TRBD2, 6 bases. V was shortened by 5 bases and J by 5 bases, with 9 bases between the two germline ends. The CDR3 is 13 residues long. Germline V lookup: CDR1 MNHEY, CDR2 SVGEGT. This CDR3 is CASSHRGTGELFF. In DNA form, the CDR3 reads TGTGCCAGCAGTCACCGGGGGACCGGGGAGCTGTTTTTT.

This clone was detected only once. The chain joins TRBV29-1 to TRBJ1-1; maybe TRBD1 (5 bases). Deletions cut 6 bases from V and 1 base from J, with 12 bases between. Germline CDR1 is SQVTM and CDR2 is ANQGSEA. This CDR3 spans 13 amino acids. This CDR3 is CSVERTTNTEAFF. DNA for the CDR3: TGCAGCGTGGAAAGGACAACGAACACTGAAGCTTTCTTT.

This clone was detected only once. The chain has TRBV28 and TRBJ2-3, with TRBD2 matching 7 bases. The V and J ends lost 8 bases and 0 bases, in that order; junction bases with no gene match: 8. This CDR3 has 15 amino acids. CDR1 is MDHEN, CDR2 SYDVKM, per germline. The DNA of the CDR3 is TGTGCCAGCGGCATAGCGGGTCCTAGCACAGATACGCAGTATTTT. Translated: CASGIAGPSTDTQYF.

The gene calls are TRBV2 and TRBJ1-5; 8 nucleotides agree with TRBD1. V was clipped by 7 bases and J by 3 bases; unmatched bases: 8. Germline CDR1 SNHLY, CDR2 FYNNEI. The CDR3 is made up of 15 amino acids. The CDR3 is CASNRRTGNNQPQHF. CDR3 coding DNA: TGTGCCAGCAATCGGAGGACAGGGAACAATCAGCCCCAGCATTTT.

The chain uses TRBV2 and TRBJ1-5; 8 positions match TRBD1. The germline V gene has CDR1 SNHLY and CDR2 FYNNEI. The length of the CDR3 is 14 residues. Trimming removed 6 bases from V and 3 bases from J; junction bases left unmatched: 4. CDR3 coding DNA: TGTGCCAGCAGCCGGGACAGGTACAATCAGCCCCAGCATTTT. Amino acids: CASSRDRYNQPQHF.

This clone came up once. The J gene is TRBJ1-5, the V gene TRBV5-6; 7 bases align to TRBD1. Germline CDR1 and CDR2: SGHDT and YYEEEE. The CDR3 is made up of 14 amino acids. V gave up 4 bases and J gave up 4 bases; unmatched junction bases: 5. The CDR3 bases are TGTGCCAGCAGCGAGGGACAGCGGAATCAGCCCCAGCATTTT. It is translated as CASSEGQRNQPQHF.